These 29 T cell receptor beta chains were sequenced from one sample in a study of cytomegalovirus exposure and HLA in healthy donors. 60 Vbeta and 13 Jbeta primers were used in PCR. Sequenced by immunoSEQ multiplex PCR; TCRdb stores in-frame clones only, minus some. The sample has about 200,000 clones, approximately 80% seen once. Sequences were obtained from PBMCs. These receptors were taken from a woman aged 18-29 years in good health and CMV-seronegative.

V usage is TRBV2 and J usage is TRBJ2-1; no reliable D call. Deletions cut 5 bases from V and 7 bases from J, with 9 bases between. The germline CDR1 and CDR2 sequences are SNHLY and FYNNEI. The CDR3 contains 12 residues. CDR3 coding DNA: TGTGCCAGCAGTACAACGGAGAATGAGCAGTTCTTC. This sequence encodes CASSTTENEQFF.

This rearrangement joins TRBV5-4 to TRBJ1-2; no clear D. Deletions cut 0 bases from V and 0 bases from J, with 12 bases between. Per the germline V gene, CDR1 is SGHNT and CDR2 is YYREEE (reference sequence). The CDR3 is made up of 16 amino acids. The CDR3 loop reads CASSLAGSRANYGYTF. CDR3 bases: TGTGCCAGCAGCTTGGCGGGTAGTAGAGCTAACTATGGCTACACCTTC. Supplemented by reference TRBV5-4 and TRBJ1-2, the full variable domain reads ETGVTQSPTHLIKTRGQQVTLRCSSQSGHNTVSWYQQALGQGPQFIFQYYREEENGRGNFPPRFSGLQFPNYSSELNVNALELDDSALYLCASSLAGSRANYGYTFGSGTRLTVV.

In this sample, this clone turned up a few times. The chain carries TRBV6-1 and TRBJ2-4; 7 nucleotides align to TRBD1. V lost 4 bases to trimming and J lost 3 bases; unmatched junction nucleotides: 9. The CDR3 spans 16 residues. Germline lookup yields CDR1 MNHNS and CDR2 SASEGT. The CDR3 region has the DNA TGTGCCAGCAGTGCAGGGGGAGTTTTAGGCAAAAACATTCAGTACTTC. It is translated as CASSAGGVLGKNIQYF.

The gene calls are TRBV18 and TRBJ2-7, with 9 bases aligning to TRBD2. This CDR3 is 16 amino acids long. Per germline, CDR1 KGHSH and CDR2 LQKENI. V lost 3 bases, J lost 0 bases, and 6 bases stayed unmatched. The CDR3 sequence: CASSPLLAGNSYEQYF. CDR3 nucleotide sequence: TGTGCCAGCTCACCCCTTCTAGCGGGGAACTCCTACGAGCAGTACTTC.

CDR3 nucleotides: TGTGCCAGCAGACTAGCGGGAGCCGAGCAGTACTTC. Translated: CASRLAGAEQYF. The chain is built from TRBV28 and TRBJ2-7; 11 nucleotides match TRBD2. Trimming at V came to 6 bases and at J to 6 bases, leaving 1 base not matched to a gene. This CDR3 region has 12 residues. Germline CDR1 reads MDHEN; CDR2 reads SYDVKM.

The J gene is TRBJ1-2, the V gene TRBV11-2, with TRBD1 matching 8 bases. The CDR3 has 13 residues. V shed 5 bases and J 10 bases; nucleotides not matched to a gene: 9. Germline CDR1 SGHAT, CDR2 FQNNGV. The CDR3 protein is CASSHDRGQSYTF. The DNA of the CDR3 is TGTGCCAGCAGCCACGACAGGGGCCAATCCTACACCTTC.

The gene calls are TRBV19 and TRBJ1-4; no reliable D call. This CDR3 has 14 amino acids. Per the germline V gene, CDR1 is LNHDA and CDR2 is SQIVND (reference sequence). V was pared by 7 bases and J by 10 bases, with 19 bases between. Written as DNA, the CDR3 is TGTGCCAGTACCCCTGGACCCAACGGGAGAAAACTGTTTTTT. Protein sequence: CASTPGPNGRKLFF.

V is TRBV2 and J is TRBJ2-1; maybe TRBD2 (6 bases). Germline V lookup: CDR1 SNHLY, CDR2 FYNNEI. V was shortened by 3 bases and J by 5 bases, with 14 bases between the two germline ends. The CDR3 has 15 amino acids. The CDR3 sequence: CASSDWLASHNEQFF. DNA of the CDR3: TGTGCCAGCAGTGATTGGCTAGCGTCCCACAATGAGCAGTTCTTC.

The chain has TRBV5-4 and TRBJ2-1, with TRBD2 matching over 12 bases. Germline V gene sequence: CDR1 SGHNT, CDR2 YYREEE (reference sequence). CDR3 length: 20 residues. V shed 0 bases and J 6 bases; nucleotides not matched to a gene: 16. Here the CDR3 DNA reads TGTGCCAGCAGCTTGGGCAGGGGAGGGCTAGCGGGAGGGCCCGCCAATGAGCAGTTCTTC. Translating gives CASSLGRGGLAGGPANEQFF. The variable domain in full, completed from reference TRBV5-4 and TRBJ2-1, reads ETGVTQSPTHLIKTRGQQVTLRCSSQSGHNTVSWYQQALGQGPQFIFQYYREEENGRGNFPPRFSGLQFPNYSSELNVNALELDDSALYLCASSLGRGGLAGGPANEQFFGPGTRLTVL.

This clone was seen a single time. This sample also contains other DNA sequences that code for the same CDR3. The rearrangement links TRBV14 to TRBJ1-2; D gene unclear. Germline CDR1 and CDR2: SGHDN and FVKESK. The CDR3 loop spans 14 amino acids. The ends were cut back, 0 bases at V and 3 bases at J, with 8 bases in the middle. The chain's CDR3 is CASSQDRGDYGYTF. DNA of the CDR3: TGTGCCAGCAGCCAAGATCGGGGAGACTATGGCTACACCTTC.

DNA of the CDR3: TGTGCCAGCAGCATAGGACAGGGGGCAAGAGGAAACACCATATATTTT. This codes for CASSIGQGARGNTIYF. This rearrangement joins TRBV5-4 to TRBJ1-3; 11 nucleotides agree with TRBD1. The CDR3 length is 16 residues. Trimming removed 4 bases from V and 4 bases from J; junction bases left unmatched: 7. Germline V lookup: CDR1 SGHNT, CDR2 YYREEE (reference sequence).

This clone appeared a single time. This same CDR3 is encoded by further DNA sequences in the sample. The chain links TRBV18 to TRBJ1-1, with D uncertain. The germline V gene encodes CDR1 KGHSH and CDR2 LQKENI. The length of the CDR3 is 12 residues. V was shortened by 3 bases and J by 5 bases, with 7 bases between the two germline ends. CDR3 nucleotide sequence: TGTGCCAGCTCACCGGGGAGGACTGAAGCTTTCTTT. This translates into CASSPGRTEAFF.

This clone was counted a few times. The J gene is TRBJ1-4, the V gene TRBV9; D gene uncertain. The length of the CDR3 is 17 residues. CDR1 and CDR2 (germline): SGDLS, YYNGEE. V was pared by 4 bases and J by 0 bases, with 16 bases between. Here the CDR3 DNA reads TGTGCCAGCAGCTCTAGCCCTTGGCAGGCAACTAATGAAAAACTGTTTTTT. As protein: CASSSSPWQATNEKLFF.

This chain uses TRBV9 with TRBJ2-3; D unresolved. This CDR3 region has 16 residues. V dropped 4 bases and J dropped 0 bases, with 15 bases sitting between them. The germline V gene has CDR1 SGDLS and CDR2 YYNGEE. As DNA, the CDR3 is TGTGCCAGCAGCTTTCAAGTCAGAACAAGCACAGATACGCAGTATTTT. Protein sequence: CASSFQVRTSTDTQYF.

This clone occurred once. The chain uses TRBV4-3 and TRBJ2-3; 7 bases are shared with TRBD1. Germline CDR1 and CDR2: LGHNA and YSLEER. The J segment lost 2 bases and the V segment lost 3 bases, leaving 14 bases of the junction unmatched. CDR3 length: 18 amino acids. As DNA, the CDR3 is TGCGCCAGCAGCCAGGGACAGACCTTGCAATGGAACACAGATACGCAGTATTTT. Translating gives CASSQGQTLQWNTDTQYF.

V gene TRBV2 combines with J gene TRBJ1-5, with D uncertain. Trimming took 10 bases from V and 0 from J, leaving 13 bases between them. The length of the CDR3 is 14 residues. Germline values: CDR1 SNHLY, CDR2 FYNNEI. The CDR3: CATTPGYSNQPQHF. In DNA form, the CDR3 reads TGTGCCACCACCCCCGGGTATAGCAATCAGCCCCAGCATTTT.

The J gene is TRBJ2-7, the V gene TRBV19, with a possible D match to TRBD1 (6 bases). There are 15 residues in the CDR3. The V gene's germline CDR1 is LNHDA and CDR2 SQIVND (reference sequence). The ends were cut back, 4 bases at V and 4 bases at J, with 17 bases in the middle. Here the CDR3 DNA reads TGTGCCAGTAGTAAACAGGGAGTGACGGGATACGAGCAGTACTTC. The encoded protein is CASSKQGVTGYEQYF. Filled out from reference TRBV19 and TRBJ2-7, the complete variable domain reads DGGITQSPKYLFRKEGQNVTLSCEQNLNHDAMYWYRQDPGQGLRLIYYSQIVNDFQKGDIAEGYSVSREKKESFPLTVTSAQKNPTAFYLCASSKQGVTGYEQYFGPGTRLTVT.

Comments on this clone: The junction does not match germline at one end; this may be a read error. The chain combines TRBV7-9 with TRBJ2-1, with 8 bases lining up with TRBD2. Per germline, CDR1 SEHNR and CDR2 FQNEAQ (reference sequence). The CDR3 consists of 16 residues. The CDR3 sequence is CASSLSAGGSYDEQFF. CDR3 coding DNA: TGTGCCAGCAGCTTATCTGCGGGAGGATCCTACGATGAGCAGTTCTTC.

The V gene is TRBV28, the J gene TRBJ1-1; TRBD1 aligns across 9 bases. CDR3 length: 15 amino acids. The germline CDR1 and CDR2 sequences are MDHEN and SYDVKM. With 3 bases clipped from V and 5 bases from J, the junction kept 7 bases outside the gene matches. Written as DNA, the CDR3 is TGTGCCAGCAGTTTTCGGGACAGGGTAAATACTGAAGCTTTCTTT. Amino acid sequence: CASSFRDRVNTEAFF.

The CDR3 bases are TGTGCCAGCAGCGTAGGGACTAGCGGATCCTACGAGCAGTACTTC. This codes for CASSVGTSGSYEQYF. The chain recombines TRBV28 with TRBJ2-7; 11 bases fit TRBD2. Germline V gene sequence: CDR1 MDHEN, CDR2 SYDVKM. CDR3 size: 15 residues. The J segment lost 1 base and the V segment lost 6 bases, leaving 5 bases of the junction unmatched.

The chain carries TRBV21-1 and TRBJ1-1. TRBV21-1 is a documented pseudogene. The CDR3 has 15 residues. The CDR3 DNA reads TGTGCCAGCAGCAAAGGGGGAGGGGAGGGCACTGAAGCTTTCTTT. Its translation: CASSKGGGEGTEAFF.

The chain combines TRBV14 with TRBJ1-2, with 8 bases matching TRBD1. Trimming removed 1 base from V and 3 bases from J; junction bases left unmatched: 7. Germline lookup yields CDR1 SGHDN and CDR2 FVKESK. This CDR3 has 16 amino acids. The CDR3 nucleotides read TGTGCCAGCAGCCAAGGGACAGGGTATCGAGACTATGGCTACACCTTC. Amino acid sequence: CASSQGTGYRDYGYTF.

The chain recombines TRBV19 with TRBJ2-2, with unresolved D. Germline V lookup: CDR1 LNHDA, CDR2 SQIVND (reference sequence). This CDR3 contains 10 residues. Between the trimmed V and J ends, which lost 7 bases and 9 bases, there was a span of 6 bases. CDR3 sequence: CASKFRELFF. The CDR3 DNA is TGTGCCAGTAAATTCAGGGAGCTGTTTTTT.

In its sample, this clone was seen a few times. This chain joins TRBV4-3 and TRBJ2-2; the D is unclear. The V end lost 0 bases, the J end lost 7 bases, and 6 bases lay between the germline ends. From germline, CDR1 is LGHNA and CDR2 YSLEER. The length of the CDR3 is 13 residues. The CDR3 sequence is CASSQEYGGELFF. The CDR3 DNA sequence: TGCGCCAGCAGCCAAGAATACGGCGGGGAGCTGTTTTTT.

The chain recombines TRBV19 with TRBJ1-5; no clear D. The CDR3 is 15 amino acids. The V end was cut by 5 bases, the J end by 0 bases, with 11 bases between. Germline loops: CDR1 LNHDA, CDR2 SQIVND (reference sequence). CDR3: CASSWAAYSNQPQHF. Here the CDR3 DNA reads TGTGCCAGTAGTTGGGCAGCCTATAGCAATCAGCCCCAGCATTTT.

DNA for the CDR3: TGTGCCAGCTCACCCGGGACAGGGGACTATGGCTACACCTTC. It codes for CASSPGTGDYGYTF. V and J are TRBV9 and TRBJ1-2; 10 nucleotides match TRBD1. V was pared by 7 bases and J by 3 bases, with 6 bases of the junction left unmatched. The CDR3 extends over 14 amino acids. Per the germline V gene, CDR1 is SGDLS and CDR2 is YYNGEE.

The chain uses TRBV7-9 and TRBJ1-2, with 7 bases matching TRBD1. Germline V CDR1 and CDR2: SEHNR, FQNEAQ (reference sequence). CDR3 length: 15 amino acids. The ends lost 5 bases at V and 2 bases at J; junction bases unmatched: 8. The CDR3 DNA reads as TGTGCCAGCAGCCCTCCTTTGGGACAGAACTATGGCTACACCTTC. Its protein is CASSPPLGQNYGYTF.

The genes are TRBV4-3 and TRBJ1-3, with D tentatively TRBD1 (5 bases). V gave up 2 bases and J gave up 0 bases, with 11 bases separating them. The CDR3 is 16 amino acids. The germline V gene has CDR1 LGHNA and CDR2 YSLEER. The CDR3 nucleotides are TGCGCCAGCAGCCAAATCCCGGGACTCTCTGGAAACACCATATATTTT. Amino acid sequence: CASSQIPGLSGNTIYF.

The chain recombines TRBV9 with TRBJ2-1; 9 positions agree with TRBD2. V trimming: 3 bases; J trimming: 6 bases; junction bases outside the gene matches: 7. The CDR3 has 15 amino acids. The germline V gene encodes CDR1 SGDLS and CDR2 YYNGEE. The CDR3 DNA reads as TGTGCCAGCAGCGATAATAGCGGGAGCAGCAATGAGCAGTTCTTC. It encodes CASSDNSGSSNEQFF.